This T cell receptor beta chain was profiled in a study of blood T cell repertoires in COVID-19. Study context: Collection of acute and convalescent COVID-19 samples took place in the United States, Italy and Spain.

Generated by immunoSEQ multiplex PCR, the TCRdb table keeps only in-frame clones and is missing some. The data hold 80,000 to 100,000 clones, with about nine tenths observed a single time. The sequenced material came from peripheral blood. The TCR sequence derives from a woman aged 50 to 60 with active or convalescent COVID-19.

The CDR3 DNA reads TGTGCCACCAGTGACCCAGCGGGGGCAGGGGAGACCCAGTACTTC. Translated, it gives CATSDPAGAGETQYF. The chain carries TRBV24-1 and TRBJ2-5, with 8 bases matching TRBD2. Looked up from germline, CDR1 is KGHDR and CDR2 is SFDVKD. The CDR3 totals 15 residues. Germline trimming cut 4 bases from V and 5 bases from J; bases unmatched to any gene: 8.